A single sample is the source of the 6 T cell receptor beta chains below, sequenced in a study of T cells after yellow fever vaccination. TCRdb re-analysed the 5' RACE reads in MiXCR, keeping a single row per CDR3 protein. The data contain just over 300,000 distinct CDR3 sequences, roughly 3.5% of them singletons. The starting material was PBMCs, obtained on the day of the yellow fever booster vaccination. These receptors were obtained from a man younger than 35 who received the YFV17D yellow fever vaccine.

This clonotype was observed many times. CDR3 loop: CATRQSREGNTIYF. DNA of the CDR3: TGTGCCACCCGACAGAGCCGGGAGGGAAACACCATATATTTT. V is TRBV6-5 and J is TRBJ1-3; D may be TRBD1 (5 bases). This CDR3 spans 14 amino acids. V shed 10 bases and J shed 4 bases, with 17 bases lying between them. The germline V gene encodes CDR1 MNHEY and CDR2 SVGAGI.

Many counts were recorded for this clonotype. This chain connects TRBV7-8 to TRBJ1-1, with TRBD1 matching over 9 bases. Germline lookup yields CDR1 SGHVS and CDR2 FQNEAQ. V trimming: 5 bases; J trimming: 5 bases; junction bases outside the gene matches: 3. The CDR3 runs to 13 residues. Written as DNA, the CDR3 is TGTGCCAGCAGCCCCGGACAGGGGACTGAAGCTTTCTTT. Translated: CASSPGQGTEAFF.

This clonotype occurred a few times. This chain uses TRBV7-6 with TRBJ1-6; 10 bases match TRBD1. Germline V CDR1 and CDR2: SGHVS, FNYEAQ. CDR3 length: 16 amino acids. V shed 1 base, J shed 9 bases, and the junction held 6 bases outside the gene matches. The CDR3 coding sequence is TGTGCCAGCAGCTTAGGATCCGGGACAGGGGTTTCACCCCTCCACTTT. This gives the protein CASSLGSGTGVSPLHF.

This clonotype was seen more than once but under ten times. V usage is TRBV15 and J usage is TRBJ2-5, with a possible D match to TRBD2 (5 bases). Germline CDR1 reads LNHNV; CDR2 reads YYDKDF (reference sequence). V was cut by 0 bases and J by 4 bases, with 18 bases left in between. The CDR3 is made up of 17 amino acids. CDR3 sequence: CATSRDLPTRRRETQYF. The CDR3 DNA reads TGTGCCACCAGCAGAGATCTACCTACGCGGAGGAGAGAGACCCAGTACTTC.

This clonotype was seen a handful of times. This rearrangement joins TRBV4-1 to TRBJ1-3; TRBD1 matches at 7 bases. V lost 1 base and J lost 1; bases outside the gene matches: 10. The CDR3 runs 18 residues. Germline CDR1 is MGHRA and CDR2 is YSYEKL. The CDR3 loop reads CASSQGVAGQNSGNTIYF. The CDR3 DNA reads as TGCGCCAGCAGCCAAGGGGTTGCGGGACAGAATTCTGGAAACACCATATATTTT.

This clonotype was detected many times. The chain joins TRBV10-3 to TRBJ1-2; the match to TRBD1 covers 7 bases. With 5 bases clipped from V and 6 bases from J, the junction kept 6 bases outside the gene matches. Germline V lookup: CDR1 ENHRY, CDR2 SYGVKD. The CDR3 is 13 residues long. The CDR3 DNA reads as TGTGCCATCAGTTCTTCCAGGGGGGATGGCTACACCTTC. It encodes CAISSSRGDGYTF.